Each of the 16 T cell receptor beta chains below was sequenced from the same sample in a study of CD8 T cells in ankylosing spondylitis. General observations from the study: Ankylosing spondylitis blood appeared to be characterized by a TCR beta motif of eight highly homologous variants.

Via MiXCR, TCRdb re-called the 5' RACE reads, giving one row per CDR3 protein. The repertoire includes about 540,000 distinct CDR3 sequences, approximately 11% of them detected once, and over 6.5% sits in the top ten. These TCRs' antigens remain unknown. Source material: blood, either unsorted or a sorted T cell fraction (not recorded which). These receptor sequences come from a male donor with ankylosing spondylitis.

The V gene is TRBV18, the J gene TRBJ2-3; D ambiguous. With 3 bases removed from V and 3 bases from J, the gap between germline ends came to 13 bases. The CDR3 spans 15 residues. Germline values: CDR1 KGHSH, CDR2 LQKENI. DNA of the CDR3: TGTGCCAGCTCACCTGACCCCGAAGGAACAGATACGCAGTATTTT. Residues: CASSPDPEGTDTQYF.

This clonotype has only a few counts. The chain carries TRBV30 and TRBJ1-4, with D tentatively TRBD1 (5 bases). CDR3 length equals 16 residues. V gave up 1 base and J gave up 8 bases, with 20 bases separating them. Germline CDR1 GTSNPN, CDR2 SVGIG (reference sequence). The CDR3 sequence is CAWSGLPGAGREKLFF. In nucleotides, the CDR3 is TGTGCCTGGAGTGGCCTTCCCGGGGCCGGACGGGAAAAACTGTTTTTT.

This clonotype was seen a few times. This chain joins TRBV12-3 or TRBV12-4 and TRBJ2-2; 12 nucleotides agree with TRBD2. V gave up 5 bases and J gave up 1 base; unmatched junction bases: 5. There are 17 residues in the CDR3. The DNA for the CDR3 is TGTGCCAGCAGTCCAACGGGACTAGCGGGGAACACCGGGGAGCTGTTTTTT. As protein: CASSPTGLAGNTGELFF.

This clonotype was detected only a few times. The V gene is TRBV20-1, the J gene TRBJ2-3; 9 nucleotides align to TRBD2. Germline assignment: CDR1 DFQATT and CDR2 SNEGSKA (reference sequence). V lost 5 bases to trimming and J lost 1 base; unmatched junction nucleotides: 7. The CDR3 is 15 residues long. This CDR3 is CSASKREVRTDTQYF. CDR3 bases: TGCAGTGCTTCAAAGCGGGAGGTTCGCACAGATACGCAGTATTTT.

The CDR3 loop reads CSAQDRANQPQHF. CDR3 nucleotides: TGCAGTGCTCAGGACAGGGCCAATCAGCCCCAGCATTTT. The chain couples TRBV20-1 to TRBJ1-5; TRBD1 matches at 8 bases. V lost 5 bases to trimming and J lost 3 bases; unmatched junction nucleotides: 3. The CDR3 covers 13 residues. CDR1 and CDR2 from the germline V gene are DFQATT and SNEGSKA (reference sequence).

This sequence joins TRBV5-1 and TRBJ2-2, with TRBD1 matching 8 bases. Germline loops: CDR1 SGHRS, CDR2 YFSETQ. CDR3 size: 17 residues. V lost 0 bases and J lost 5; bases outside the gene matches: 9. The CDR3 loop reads CASSLGPAGGNTGELFF. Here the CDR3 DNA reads TGCGCCAGCAGCTTGGGGCCGGCAGGGGGCAATACCGGGGAGCTGTTTTTT.

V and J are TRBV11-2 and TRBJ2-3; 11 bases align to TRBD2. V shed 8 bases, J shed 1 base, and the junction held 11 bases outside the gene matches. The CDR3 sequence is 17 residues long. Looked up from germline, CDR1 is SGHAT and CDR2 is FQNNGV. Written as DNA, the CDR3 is TGTGCCAGCTGGCCGCTAGCGGGAGGCGAAGGCACAGATACGCAGTATTTT. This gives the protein CASWPLAGGEGTDTQYF.

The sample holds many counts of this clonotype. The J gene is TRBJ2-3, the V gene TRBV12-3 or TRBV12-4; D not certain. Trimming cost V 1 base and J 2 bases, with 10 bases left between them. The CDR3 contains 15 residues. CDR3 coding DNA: TGTGCCAGCAGTTTAGGGGTGTTCCTCACAGATACGCAGTATTTT. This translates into CASSLGVFLTDTQYF.

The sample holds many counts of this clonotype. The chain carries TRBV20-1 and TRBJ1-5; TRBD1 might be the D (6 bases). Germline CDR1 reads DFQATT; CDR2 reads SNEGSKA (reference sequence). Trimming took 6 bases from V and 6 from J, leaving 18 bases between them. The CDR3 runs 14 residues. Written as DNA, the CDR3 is TGCAGTGCCCCTACTCGGGGGGCAGGTCAGCCCCAGCATTTT. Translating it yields CSAPTRGAGQPQHF.

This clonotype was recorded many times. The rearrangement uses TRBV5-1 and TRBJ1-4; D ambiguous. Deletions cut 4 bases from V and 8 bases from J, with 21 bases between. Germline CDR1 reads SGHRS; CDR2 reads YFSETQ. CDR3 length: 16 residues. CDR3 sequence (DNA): TGCGCCAGCAGCCCCGGAGGCGCTCCGACGGGGGAAAAACTGTTTTTT. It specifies CASSPGGAPTGEKLFF.

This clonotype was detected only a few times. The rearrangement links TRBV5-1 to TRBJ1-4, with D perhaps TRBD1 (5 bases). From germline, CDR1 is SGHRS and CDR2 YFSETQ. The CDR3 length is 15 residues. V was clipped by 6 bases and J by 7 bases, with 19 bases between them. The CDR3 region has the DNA TGCGCCAGCACCCGCTTGGGGCAGGGAGCTGAAAAACTGTTTTTT. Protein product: CASTRLGQGAEKLFF. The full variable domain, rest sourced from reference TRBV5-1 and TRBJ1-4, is KAGVTQTPRYLIKTRGQQVTLSCSPISGHRSVSWYQQTPGQGLQFLFEYFSETQRNKGNFPGRFSGRQFSNSRSEMNVSTLELGDSALYLCASTRLGQGAEKLFFGSGTQLSVL.

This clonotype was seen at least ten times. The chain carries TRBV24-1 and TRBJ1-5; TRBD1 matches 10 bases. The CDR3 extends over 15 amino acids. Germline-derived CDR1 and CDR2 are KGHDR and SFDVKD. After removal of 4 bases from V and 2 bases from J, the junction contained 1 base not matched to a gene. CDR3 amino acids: CATSEGTGGNQPQHF. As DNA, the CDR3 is TGTGCCACCAGTGAAGGGACAGGGGGCAATCAGCCCCAGCATTTT.

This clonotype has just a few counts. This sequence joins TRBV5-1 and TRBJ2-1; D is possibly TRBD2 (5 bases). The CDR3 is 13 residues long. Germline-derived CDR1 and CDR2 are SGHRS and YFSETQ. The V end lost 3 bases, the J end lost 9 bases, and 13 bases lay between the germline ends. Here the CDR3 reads CASSWGASGEQFF. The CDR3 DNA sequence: TGCGCCAGCAGCTGGGGAGCCTCCGGTGAGCAGTTCTTC.

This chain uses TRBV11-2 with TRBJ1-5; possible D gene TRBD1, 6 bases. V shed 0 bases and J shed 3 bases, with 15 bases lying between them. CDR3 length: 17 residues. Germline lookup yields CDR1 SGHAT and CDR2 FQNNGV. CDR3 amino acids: CASSLDGAGEDNQPQHF. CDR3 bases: TGTGCCAGCAGCTTAGATGGGGCAGGGGAGGACAATCAGCCCCAGCATTTT.

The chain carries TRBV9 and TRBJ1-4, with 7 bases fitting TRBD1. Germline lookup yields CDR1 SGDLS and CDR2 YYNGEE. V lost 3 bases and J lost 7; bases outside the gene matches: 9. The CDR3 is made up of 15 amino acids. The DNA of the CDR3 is TGTGCCAGCAGCGGACGACAGGGTAGCAGTGAAAAACTGTTTTTT. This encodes CASSGRQGSSEKLFF. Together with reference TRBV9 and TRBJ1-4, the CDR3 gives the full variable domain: DSGVTQTPKHLITATGQRVTLRCSPRSGDLSVYWYQQSLDQGLQFLIQYYNGEERAKGNILERFSAQQFPDLHSELNLSSLELGDSALYFCASSGRQGSSEKLFFGSGTQLSVL.

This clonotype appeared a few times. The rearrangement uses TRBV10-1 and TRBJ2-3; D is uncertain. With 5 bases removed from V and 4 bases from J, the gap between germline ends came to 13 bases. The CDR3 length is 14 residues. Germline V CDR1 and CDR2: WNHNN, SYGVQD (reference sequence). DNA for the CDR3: TGCGCCAGCAGTTTAGAATACTTTGCAGATACGCAGTATTTT. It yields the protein CASSLEYFADTQYF.